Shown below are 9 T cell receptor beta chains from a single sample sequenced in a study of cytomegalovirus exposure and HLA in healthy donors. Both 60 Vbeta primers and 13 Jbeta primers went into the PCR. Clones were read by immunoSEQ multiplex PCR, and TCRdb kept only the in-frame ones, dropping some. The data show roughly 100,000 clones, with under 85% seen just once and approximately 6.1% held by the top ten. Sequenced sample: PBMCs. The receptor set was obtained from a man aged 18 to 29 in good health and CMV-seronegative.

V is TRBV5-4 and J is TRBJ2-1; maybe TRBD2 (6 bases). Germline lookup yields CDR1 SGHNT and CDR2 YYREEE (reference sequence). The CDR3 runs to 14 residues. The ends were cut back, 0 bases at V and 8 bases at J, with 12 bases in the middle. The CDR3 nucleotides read TGTGCCAGCAGCTTGGTTGGAGGGATCCATGAGCAGTTCTTC. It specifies CASSLVGGIHEQFF.

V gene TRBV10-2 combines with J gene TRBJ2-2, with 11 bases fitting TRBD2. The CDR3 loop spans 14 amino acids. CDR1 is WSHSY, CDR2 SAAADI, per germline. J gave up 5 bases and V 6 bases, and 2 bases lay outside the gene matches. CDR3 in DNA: TGCGCCAGCAGCTGGACTAGCGGGACCGGGGAGCTGTTTTTT. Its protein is CASSWTSGTGELFF.

The CDR3 sequence is CASSQEKEGLHRYGYTF. In nucleotides, the CDR3 is TGCGCCAGCAGCCAAGAAAAGGAGGGACTACACCGCTATGGCTACACCTTC. J is TRBJ1-2 and V is TRBV4-3; a possible D gene is TRBD1 (5 bases). Germline assignment: CDR1 LGHNA and CDR2 YSLEER. This CDR3 spans 17 amino acids. V dropped 0 bases and J dropped 4 bases, with 18 bases sitting between them.

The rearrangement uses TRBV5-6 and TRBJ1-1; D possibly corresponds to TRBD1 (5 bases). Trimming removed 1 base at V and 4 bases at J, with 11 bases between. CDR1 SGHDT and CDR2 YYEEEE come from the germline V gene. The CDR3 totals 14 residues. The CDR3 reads CASSLYRLRTEAFF. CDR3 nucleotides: TGTGCCAGCAGCTTGTACAGGTTACGCACTGAAGCTTTCTTT.

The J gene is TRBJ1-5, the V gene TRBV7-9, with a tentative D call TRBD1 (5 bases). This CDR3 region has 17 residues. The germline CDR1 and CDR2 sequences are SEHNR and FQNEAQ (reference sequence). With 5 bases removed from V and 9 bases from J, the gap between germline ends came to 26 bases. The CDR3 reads CASSPGGSGAGGWPQHF. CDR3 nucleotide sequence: TGTGCCAGCAGCCCGGGGGGGAGCGGAGCCGGCGGGTGGCCCCAGCATTTT.

CDR3 protein: CASSQELAESNEQFF. CDR3 DNA: TGTGCCAGCAGCCAGGAACTAGCGGAGAGCAATGAGCAGTTCTTC. V gene TRBV4-2 combines with J gene TRBJ2-1, with TRBD2 identical over 8 bases. CDR3 length: 15 residues. V trimming: 3 bases; J trimming: 6 bases; junction bases outside the gene matches: 7. CDR1 LGHNA and CDR2 YNFKEQ come from the germline V gene.

CDR3 DNA sequence: TGTGCCAGCAAGCAAGCGGGTGCGAACACCGGGGAGCTGTTTTTT. As protein: CASKQAGANTGELFF. The rearrangement joins TRBV4-2 to TRBJ2-2, with D possibly TRBD2 on 6 matching bases. The CDR3 loop spans 15 amino acids. The germline V gene encodes CDR1 LGHNA and CDR2 YNFKEQ. Deletions cut 7 bases from V and 0 bases from J, with 12 bases between.

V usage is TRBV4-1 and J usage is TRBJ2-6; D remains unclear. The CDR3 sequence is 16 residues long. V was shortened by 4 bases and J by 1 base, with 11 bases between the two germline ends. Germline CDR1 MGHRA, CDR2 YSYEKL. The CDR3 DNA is TGCGCCAGCAGCCTTATACAGTTATCTGGGGCCAACGTCCTGACTTTC. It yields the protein CASSLIQLSGANVLTF.

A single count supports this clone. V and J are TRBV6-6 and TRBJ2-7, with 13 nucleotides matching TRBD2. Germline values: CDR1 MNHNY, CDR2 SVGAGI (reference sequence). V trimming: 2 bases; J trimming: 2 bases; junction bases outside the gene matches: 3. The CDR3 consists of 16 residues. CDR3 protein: CASSYELAGGTYEQYF. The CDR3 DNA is TGTGCCAGCAGTTACGAACTAGCGGGAGGGACCTACGAGCAGTACTTC.